These 20 T cell receptor beta chains were all obtained from the same sample, sequenced in a study of blood T cell repertoires in COVID-19 (dated by TCRdb to the early 2020s). Libraries were built with the immunoSEQ multiplex PCR assay. TCRdb limited this immuneACCESS table to in-frame rearrangements with V and J called. A share of clones is missing; checked studies link under half to unresolved V genes, and the rest is unexplained. The table for this sample lists tens of thousands of clones; around 80% of them were counted only once. The ten largest clonotypes hold roughly 6.9% of the sample. The specimen was peripheral blood. These receptors were collected from a man in his 60s with acute or convalescent COVID-19.

V gene TRBV5-6 combines with J gene TRBJ1-6, with D hard to call. Per germline, CDR1 SGHDT and CDR2 YYEEEE. This CDR3 contains 17 residues. V was pared by 0 bases and J by 8 bases, with 18 bases between. The DNA for the CDR3 is TGTGCCAGCAGCTTGGCCCAAGTCACGGGGAAACATTCACCCCTCCACTTT. This codes for CASSLAQVTGKHSPLHF.

V usage is TRBV19 and J usage is TRBJ2-2; D might be TRBD1 (6 bases). The CDR3 is 13 amino acids. V was trimmed by 5 bases and J by 6 bases, leaving 10 bases between them. Germline CDR1 LNHDA, CDR2 SQIVND (reference sequence). CDR3: CASSSNRAGELFF. CDR3 coding DNA: TGTGCCAGTAGTTCCAACAGGGCCGGGGAGCTGTTTTTT.

V and J are TRBV19 and TRBJ2-1, with 12 bases matching TRBD1. The germline CDR1 and CDR2 sequences are LNHDA and SQIVND (reference sequence). The CDR3 consists of 16 residues. V was clipped by 5 bases and J by 6 bases; unmatched bases: 8. Written as DNA, the CDR3 is TGTGCCAGTAGTGGGCCGGGACAGGGGGCTGGCAATGAGCAGTTCTTC. This sequence encodes CASSGPGQGAGNEQFF.

V and J are TRBV27 and TRBJ1-5, with D maybe TRBD1 (5 bases). Trimming removed 5 bases at V and 6 bases at J, with 17 bases between. CDR3 size: 15 residues. Germline CDR1 reads MNHEY; CDR2 reads SMNVEV (reference sequence). CDR3: CASSAAGGVSQPQHF. In nucleotides, the CDR3 is TGTGCCAGCAGTGCCGCGGGAGGGGTTAGTCAGCCCCAGCATTTT.

J is TRBJ2-5 and V is TRBV4-1; tentative D call: TRBD2 (6 bases). The CDR3 loop spans 13 amino acids. V was pared by 2 bases and J by 5 bases, with 9 bases between. Germline CDR1 is MGHRA and CDR2 is YSYEKL. Here the CDR3 reads CASSQLASETQYF. CDR3 sequence (DNA): TGCGCCAGCAGCCAACTAGCGAGTGAGACCCAGTACTTC.

The V and J genes are TRBV10-3 and TRBJ2-3, with 10 nucleotides matching TRBD2. Looked up from germline, CDR1 is ENHRY and CDR2 is SYGVKD. The length of the CDR3 is 18 residues. The junction had 14 bases not matched to a gene; V was cut back by 8 bases and J by 0 bases. CDR3 loop: CAIGGPDSGGYSTDTQYF. The DNA for the CDR3 is TGTGCCATCGGCGGACCTGATAGCGGGGGGTATAGCACAGATACGCAGTATTTT.

The gene calls are TRBV4-1 and TRBJ2-1; the match to TRBD2 covers 7 bases. The germline V gene encodes CDR1 MGHRA and CDR2 YSYEKL. This CDR3 comprises 16 residues. The ends lost 2 bases at V and 7 bases at J; junction bases unmatched: 11. CDR3 DNA: TGCGCCAGCAGCCAATCCCCTCCCGGGGGAGGGAATGAGCAGTTCTTC. Translation: CASSQSPPGGGNEQFF.

The chain joins TRBV9 to TRBJ2-3; 11 nucleotides agree with TRBD2. The CDR3 runs to 20 residues. The germline V gene has CDR1 SGDLS and CDR2 YYNGEE. The junction had 15 bases not matched to a gene; V was cut back by 3 bases and J by 0 bases. The DNA of the CDR3 is TGTGCCAGCAGCGCCGCTGTCGGGACTAGCGGTTTTCCCAGCACAGATACGCAGTATTTT. Its protein is CASSAAVGTSGFPSTDTQYF.

The CDR3 DNA reads as TGTGCCAGCAGCCTGGACAGGGGGAACACTGAAGCTTTCTTT. This codes for CASSLDRGNTEAFF. V gene TRBV7-8 combines with J gene TRBJ1-1; 9 nucleotides line up with TRBD1. There are 14 residues in the CDR3. The germline gives CDR1 SGHVS, CDR2 FQNEAQ. V shed 5 bases and J 1 base; nucleotides not matched to a gene: 2.

V and J are TRBV7-3 and TRBJ2-3, with 9 bases lining up with TRBD2. Per the germline V gene, CDR1 is SGHTA and CDR2 is FQGTGA. The CDR3 runs to 16 residues. V shed 1 base, J shed 3 bases, and the junction held 5 bases outside the gene matches. CDR3 sequence (DNA): TGTGCCAGCAGCTTAAGGAGTAGCGGGGGAACAGATACGCAGTATTTT. This gives the protein CASSLRSSGGTDTQYF. The full variable domain, in which reference TRBV7-3 and TRBJ2-3 provide the parts outside the CDR3, is GAGVSQTPSNKVTEKGKYVELRCDPISGHTALYWYRQSLGQGPEFLIYFQGTGAADDSGLPNDRFFAVRPEGSVSTLKIQRTERGDSAVYLCASSLRSSGGTDTQYFGPGTRLTVL.

V and J are TRBV6-4 and TRBJ2-1, with TRBD2 identical over 10 bases. This CDR3 has 14 residues. The V gene's germline CDR1 is MRHNA and CDR2 SNTAGT. With 3 bases clipped from V and 4 bases from J, the junction kept 0 bases outside the gene matches. As DNA, the CDR3 is TGTGCCAGCAGTGATAGCGGGGGGTACAATGAGCAGTTCTTC. Protein product: CASSDSGGYNEQFF.

The chain is built from TRBV19 and TRBJ1-5; D may be TRBD1 (5 bases). This CDR3 is 14 amino acids long. V lost 3 bases and J lost 4, with 10 bases in between. The germline V gene has CDR1 LNHDA and CDR2 SQIVND (reference sequence). The CDR3 sequence: CASSMGRGNQPQHF. Here the CDR3 DNA reads TGTGCCAGTAGTATGGGGAGGGGTAATCAGCCCCAGCATTTT.

This chain joins TRBV7-9 and TRBJ1-2; 7 positions match TRBD1. V shed 5 bases and J 11 bases; nucleotides not matched to a gene: 2. CDR3 length: 10 amino acids. Germline lookup yields CDR1 SEHNR and CDR2 FQNEAQ (reference sequence). CDR3 DNA: TGTGCCAGCAGCCGACAGGGTTACACCTTC. This gives the protein CASSRQGYTF.

The gene calls are TRBV5-1 and TRBJ2-5; 9 bases are a match to TRBD1. V lost 6 bases and J lost 5; bases outside the gene matches: 8. In germline, CDR1 is SGHRS, CDR2 YFSETQ. This CDR3 contains 14 residues. The DNA of the CDR3 is TGCGCCAGCAAGGTAGGGACAGGGATGGAGACCCAGTACTTC. Translating it yields CASKVGTGMETQYF.

This chain joins TRBV3-1 (or the pseudogene TRBV3-2) and TRBJ1-1; perhaps TRBD1 as D (5 bases). CDR1 and CDR2 from the germline V gene are LGHDT and YNNKEL (reference sequence). CDR3 size: 11 residues. The V end lost 4 bases, the J end lost 6 bases, and 6 bases lay between the germline ends. The CDR3 DNA reads TGTGCCAGCAGCCGGGGCGCTGAAGCTTTCTTT. Translation gives CASSRGAEAFF.

This chain joins TRBV10-2 and TRBJ2-7; perhaps TRBD1 as D (6 bases). Trimming cost V 3 bases and J 3 bases, with 6 bases left between them. The germline gives CDR1 WSHSY, CDR2 SAAADI. This CDR3 has 12 residues. CDR3 nucleotide sequence: TGCGCCAGCAGTGACAGGGGCTACGAGCAGTACTTC. Translated, it gives CASSDRGYEQYF.

The chain recombines TRBV7-6 with TRBJ2-5; D unclear. Germline V gives CDR1 SGHVS, CDR2 FNYEAQ. The CDR3 runs to 11 residues. V was pared by 5 bases and J by 3 bases, with 4 bases between. The chain's CDR3 is CASSTEETQYF. CDR3 in DNA: TGTGCCAGCAGCACGGAAGAGACCCAGTACTTC.

The chain links TRBV6-1 to TRBJ2-5; maybe TRBD2 (6 bases). The V gene lost 7 bases and the J gene lost 2 bases, with 11 bases spanning the gap. There are 13 residues in the CDR3. CDR1 is MNHNS and CDR2 is SASEGT in the germline V gene. CDR3 sequence reads: CASKLAMQETQYF. CDR3 DNA: TGTGCCAGCAAGCTAGCGATGCAAGAGACCCAGTACTTC.

This rearrangement joins TRBV7-2 to TRBJ1-2; D is unclear. Per germline, CDR1 SGHTA and CDR2 FQGNSA. Trimming left V 2 bases short and J 3 bases short, with 7 bases between. The length of the CDR3 is 13 residues. CDR3 DNA: TGTGCCAGCAGCTTACCGGGTGACTATGGCTACACCTTC. This translates into CASSLPGDYGYTF.

This rearrangement joins TRBV2 to TRBJ1-1; TRBD1 matches at 10 bases. Unmatched junction bases numbered 8, after V lost 3 bases and J lost 7 bases. In germline, CDR1 is SNHLY, CDR2 FYNNEI. This CDR3 is 15 amino acids long. As DNA, the CDR3 is TGTGCCAGCAGTGAGGGGACAGGGGTGTATGGTGAAGCTTTCTTT. This codes for CASSEGTGVYGEAFF.